This T cell receptor (beta chain) was captured in a study of control samples from healthy donors and cancer patients. This clone was observed once. Germline trimming cut 0 bases from V and 5 bases from J; bases unmatched to any gene: 18. The CDR3 has 20 residues. Germline CDR1 and CDR2: MGHRA and YSYEKL. Sequencing used immunoSEQ multiplex PCR; TCRdb keeps in-frame clones, though not all of them. The data show some 170,000 clones, 96% seen once. The chain links TRBV4-1 to TRBJ1-4; 7 bases match TRBD1. Specimen: blood. This receptor was identified in a woman in her twenties or thirties in good health. The CDR3 protein is CASSQDDGTLRQGPNEKLFF. The CDR3 DNA reads TGCGCCAGCAGCCAAGATGATGGAACCTTGAGACAGGGCCCAAATGAAAAACTGTTTTTT.